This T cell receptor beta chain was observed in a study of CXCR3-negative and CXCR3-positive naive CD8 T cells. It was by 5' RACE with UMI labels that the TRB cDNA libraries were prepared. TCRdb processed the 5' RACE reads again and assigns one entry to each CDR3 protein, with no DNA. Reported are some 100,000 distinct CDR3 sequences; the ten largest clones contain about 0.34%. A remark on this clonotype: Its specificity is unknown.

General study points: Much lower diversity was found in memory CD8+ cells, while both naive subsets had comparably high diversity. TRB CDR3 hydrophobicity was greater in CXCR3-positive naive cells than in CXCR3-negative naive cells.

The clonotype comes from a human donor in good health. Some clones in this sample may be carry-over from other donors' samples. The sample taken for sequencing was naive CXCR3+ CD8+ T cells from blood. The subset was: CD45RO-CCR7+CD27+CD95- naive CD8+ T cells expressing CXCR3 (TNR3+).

CDR3 amino acids: CAISPGPPPSEQYF. The gene calls are TRBV10-3 and TRBJ2-7; there is no DNA to check the TCRdb D call of TRBD1. The V gene's germline CDR1 is ENHRY and CDR2 SYGVKD. CDR3 size: 14 residues.